This T cell receptor (beta chain) is drawn from a study of CD8+ T cells in alopecia areata. Whole-study context: Each day, treated patients took oral tofacitinib twice, at 5 to 10 mg per dose.

This clone was found a few times. What it binds is unknown. General study findings and limits: Among the cells sequenced in scalp samples are also the resident alphabeta T cells of normal skin.

As the sequencing template, cDNA was produced by extracting RNA and reverse transcribing it. Profiling relied on immunoSEQ multiplex PCR, and the TCRdb table lists in-frame clones only, not all of them. Here the sample spans some 110,000 clones, under 40% being singletons. Peripheral blood and lesional scalp punch biopsies were taken from alopecia areata patients. The authors sorted CD4+ and CD8+ T cells from PBMCs. Looked up from germline, CDR1 is SGHDN and CDR2 is FVKESK. The V gene lost 4 bases and the J gene lost 7 bases, with 17 bases spanning the gap. The CDR3 has 14 residues. Sequenced sample: CD4+ T cells sorted from blood. The chain has TRBV14 and TRBJ2-7, with D possibly TRBD2 on 5 matching bases. The receptor comes from a human donor with alopecia areata. The CDR3 DNA is TGTGCCAGCAGCCGGGAGCTAGCTTCGGGAGAGCAGTACTTC. Amino acid sequence: CASSRELASGEQYF.